The 23 T cell receptor beta chains given below trace back to one sample, sequenced in a study of cytomegalovirus exposure and HLA in healthy donors. A multiplex PCR was run with 60 Vbeta primers and 13 Jbeta primers. Using immunoSEQ multiplex PCR, the repertoire was profiled, and TCRdb retains in-frame clones only, with some absent. The data show about 200,000 clones, with roughly 85% seen just once and around 1.8% held by the top ten. Sequenced material: PBMCs. The source is a man aged 18 to 30 in good health and CMV-seronegative.

The chain is built from TRBV6-5 and TRBJ2-7; possible D gene TRBD1, 6 bases. Deletions cut 0 bases from V and 7 bases from J, with 13 bases between. In germline, CDR1 is MNHEY, CDR2 SVGAGI. CDR3 length: 14 residues. In nucleotides, the CDR3 is TGTGCCAGCAGTTACTCGAGGGCCCAGGGGGAGCAGTACTTC. This sequence encodes CASSYSRAQGEQYF.

V is TRBV9 and J is TRBJ2-2, with D unclear. The germline V and J ends were trimmed by 4 bases and 6 bases, with 13 bases remaining between them. The CDR3 totals 14 residues. The germline CDR1 and CDR2 sequences are SGDLS and YYNGEE. The CDR3 DNA sequence: TGTGCCAGCAGCCCCCCTCCTAAGTCCGGGGAGCTGTTTTTT. The encoded protein is CASSPPPKSGELFF. Full variable domain (outside the CDR3, taken from reference TRBV9 and TRBJ2-2): DSGVTQTPKHLITATGQRVTLRCSPRSGDLSVYWYQQSLDQGLQFLIQYYNGEERAKGNILERFSAQQFPDLHSELNLSSLELGDSALYFCASSPPPKSGELFFGEGSRLTVL.

The J gene is TRBJ2-7, the V gene TRBV20-1, with D unclear. CDR3 length equals 11 residues. The V gene lost 6 bases and the J gene lost 8 bases, with 14 bases spanning the gap. Germline V gives CDR1 DFQATT, CDR2 SNEGSKA (reference sequence). The CDR3 region has the DNA TGCAGTGCCCTGAGCACAGCCCAGCAGTACTTC. Translating gives CSALSTAQQYF.

V gene TRBV6-5 combines with J gene TRBJ2-7; 7 positions match TRBD2. V dropped 3 bases and J dropped 0; count of bases not matched to a gene: 5. CDR3 length equals 15 residues. CDR1 and CDR2 (germline): MNHEY, SVGAGI. In DNA form, the CDR3 reads TGTGCCAGCAGTTATGACCGGGACTACTCCTACGAGCAGTACTTC. As protein: CASSYDRDYSYEQYF.

The V and J genes are TRBV16 and TRBJ1-1; unclear D gene. Germline CDR1 KGHSY, CDR2 FQNENV. The CDR3 contains 14 residues. Trimming stripped 3 bases from V and 4 bases from J, with 12 bases between. The CDR3 nucleotides are TGTGCCAGCAGCCAGATGACCCCGGGCACTGAAGCTTTCTTT. It specifies CASSQMTPGTEAFF.

The chain uses TRBV14 and TRBJ2-5; a weak D match, TRBD1 (5 bases). Germline CDR1 SGHDN, CDR2 FVKESK. Trimming stripped 1 base from V and 7 bases from J, with 16 bases between. This CDR3 spans 15 amino acids. The CDR3 loop is CASSQGTTEFGTQYF. The DNA for the CDR3 is TGTGCCAGCAGCCAAGGGACGACAGAGTTTGGGACCCAGTACTTC.

This clone was seen just once. The rearrangement uses TRBV6-4 and TRBJ2-2, with 7 bases fitting TRBD1. The germline V gene encodes CDR1 MRHNA and CDR2 SNTAGT. V was pared by 9 bases and J by 4 bases, with 8 bases of the junction left unmatched. The CDR3 has 14 amino acids. The CDR3 nucleotides read TGTGCCAGTAGAACTGCAGGGGGCACCGGGGAGCTGTTTTTT. It encodes CASRTAGGTGELFF.

The rearrangement joins TRBV30 to TRBJ2-7; 10 nucleotides align to TRBD2. The CDR3 spans 14 residues. Germline CDR1 and CDR2: GTSNPN and SVGIG (reference sequence). The V segment lost 4 bases and the J segment 5 bases; nucleotides outside the gene matches: 8. CDR3 residues: CAWNRAGGPHEQYF. Here the CDR3 DNA reads TGTGCCTGGAACAGAGCGGGGGGGCCTCACGAGCAGTACTTC.

This clone has just one count. The CDR3 bases are TGTGCCAGCAGTTACTCGAGCGAAACCGGGGAGCTGTTTTTT. This gives the protein CASSYSSETGELFF. This chain joins TRBV6-5 and TRBJ2-2; D is uncertain. This CDR3 is built from 14 residues. CDR1 MNHEY and CDR2 SVGAGI come from the germline V gene. The V end lost 0 bases, the J end lost 5 bases, and 7 bases lay between the germline ends.

The J gene is TRBJ1-5, the V gene TRBV7-9, with D uncertain. V lost 8 bases to trimming and J lost 3 bases, with 11 bases between them. Germline CDR1 and CDR2: SEHNR and FQNEAQ (reference sequence). The CDR3 is 13 amino acids. CDR3 sequence reads: CASRGSTNQPQHF. CDR3 bases: TGTGCCAGCCGCGGGTCCACCAATCAGCCCCAGCATTTT.

This chain links TRBV5-6 with TRBJ2-2; 7 nucleotides align to TRBD1. The ends lost 1 base at V and 5 bases at J; junction bases unmatched: 11. Germline lookup yields CDR1 SGHDT and CDR2 YYEEEE. CDR3 size: 17 residues. The CDR3 sequence: CASSLQTGSTWTGELFF. The DNA of the CDR3 is TGTGCCAGCAGCTTGCAGACAGGGTCTACGTGGACCGGGGAGCTGTTTTTT.

The genes are TRBV7-8 and TRBJ1-5; D unresolved. The ends were cut back, 0 bases at V and 0 bases at J, with 12 bases in the middle. This CDR3 spans 17 amino acids. Germline V gives CDR1 SGHVS, CDR2 FQNEAQ. The CDR3 loop is CASSLAAVGNSNQPQHF. The DNA of the CDR3 is TGTGCCAGCAGCTTAGCGGCAGTCGGGAATAGCAATCAGCCCCAGCATTTT.

The rearrangement links TRBV18 to TRBJ1-1; no clear D gene. The CDR3 extends over 14 amino acids. CDR1 KGHSH and CDR2 LQKENI come from the germline V gene. V was cut by 4 bases and J by 1 base, with 10 bases left in between. The CDR3 DNA follows: TGTGCCAGCTCACGCGGCCCGGGGAACACTGAAGCTTTCTTT. Amino acids: CASSRGPGNTEAFF. The full variable domain, rest sourced from reference TRBV18 and TRBJ1-1, is NAGVMQNPRHLVRRRGQEARLRCSPMKGHSHVYWYRQLPEEGLKFMVYLQKENIIDESGMPKERFSAEFPKEGPSILRIQQVVRGDSAAYFCASSRGPGNTEAFFGQGTRLTVV.

The table lists this clone with a few counts. The genes are TRBV5-8 and TRBJ1-4, with TRBD1 matching 8 bases. V lost 4 bases to trimming and J lost 0 bases; unmatched junction nucleotides: 11. Germline V CDR1 and CDR2: SGHTS, YDEGEE. The CDR3 runs to 18 residues. This chain's CDR3 is CASSLLGQGSATNEKLFF. CDR3 nucleotides: TGTGCCAGCAGCCTGCTCGGACAGGGATCGGCAACTAATGAAAAACTGTTTTTT.

The genes are TRBV28 and TRBJ2-5; 14 bases map to TRBD2. The CDR3 is 16 amino acids. Germline CDR1 MDHEN, CDR2 SYDVKM. The V and J ends lost 5 bases and 1 base, in that order; junction bases with no gene match: 3. CDR3 sequence: CASSKTSGRGQETQYF. The CDR3, as DNA: TGTGCCAGCAGTAAGACTAGCGGGAGGGGCCAAGAGACCCAGTACTTC.

Of note for this clone: One end of the junction does not line up with germline, which may come from a read error. The CDR3 loop is CASSHGLAGGTGELFF. Written as DNA, the CDR3 is TGTGCTAGCAGCCACGGACTAGCGGGAGGCACCGGGGAGCTGTTTTTT. The chain employs TRBV7-7 and TRBJ2-2; 14 bases are a match to TRBD2. CDR1 SSHAT and CDR2 FNYEAQ come from the germline V gene (reference sequence). CDR3 length: 16 residues.

V is TRBV20-1 and J is TRBJ2-1; 8 nucleotides align to TRBD1. The ends lost 5 bases at V and 11 bases at J; junction bases unmatched: 5. The CDR3 is 11 residues long. Germline V gene lookup returns CDR1 DFQATT and CDR2 SNEGSKA (reference sequence). The CDR3 coding sequence is TGCAGTGCTTCTACAGGGGGTAAGCAGTTCTTC. It is translated as CSASTGGKQFF.

V is TRBV7-9 and J is TRBJ2-5; D gene uncertain. V lost 5 bases and J lost 3, with 10 bases in between. CDR3 length: 13 residues. Germline loops: CDR1 SEHNR, CDR2 FQNEAQ (reference sequence). CDR3 sequence: CASSLLHKETQYF. The CDR3, as DNA: TGTGCCAGCAGCCTTCTCCACAAAGAGACCCAGTACTTC.

The sample holds one count of this clone. The rearrangement joins TRBV7-2 to TRBJ1-1; no firm D call. The V end lost 0 bases, the J end lost 3 bases, and 11 bases lay between the germline ends. The V gene's germline CDR1 is SGHTA and CDR2 FQGNSA. The CDR3 sequence is 15 residues long. The CDR3 reads CASSLAVAEYTEAFF. DNA of the CDR3: TGTGCCAGCAGCTTAGCGGTAGCGGAGTACACTGAAGCTTTCTTT. Together with reference TRBV7-2 and TRBJ1-1, the CDR3 gives the full variable domain: GAGVSQSPSNKVTEKGKDVELRCDPISGHTALYWYRQSLGQGLEFLIYFQGNSAPDKSGLPSDRFSAERTGGSVSTLTIQRTQQEDSAVYLCASSLAVAEYTEAFFGQGTRLTVV.

V gene TRBV11-2 combines with J gene TRBJ2-3; possible D gene TRBD2, 7 bases. From germline, CDR1 is SGHAT and CDR2 FQNNGV. V shed 7 bases and J shed 2 bases, with 19 bases lying between them. This CDR3 has 16 residues. This CDR3 reads CASTLGGGEATDTQYF. In DNA, the CDR3 is TGTGCCAGCACCCTAGGGGGAGGGGAGGCCACAGATACGCAGTATTTT.

V and J are TRBV28 and TRBJ2-7; D is possibly TRBD1 (6 bases). The ends were cut back, 6 bases at V and 7 bases at J, with 22 bases in the middle. Germline V gene sequence: CDR1 MDHEN, CDR2 SYDVKM. The CDR3 totals 15 residues. CDR3 protein: CASRNPALDQGEQYF. CDR3 nucleotides: TGTGCCAGCAGGAATCCGGCTTTGGACCAGGGGGAGCAGTACTTC.

The chain couples TRBV19 to TRBJ2-2, with D possibly being TRBD2 (6 bases). The V gene lost 4 bases and the J gene lost 4 bases, with 13 bases spanning the gap. The CDR3 is 15 residues long. Germline CDR1 reads LNHDA; CDR2 reads SQIVND (reference sequence). CDR3 nucleotides: TGTGCCAGTAGTACACCCGATAGCGGCACCGGGGAGCTGTTTTTT. It codes for CASSTPDSGTGELFF. Looking up the rest from reference TRBV19 and TRBJ2-2 gives the full variable domain: DGGITQSPKYLFRKEGQNVTLSCEQNLNHDAMYWYRQDPGQGLRLIYYSQIVNDFQKGDIAEGYSVSREKKESFPLTVTSAQKNPTAFYLCASSTPDSGTGELFFGEGSRLTVL.

The V call is TRBV4-3, the J call TRBJ1-2; a possible D gene is TRBD1 (5 bases). V lost 1 base, J lost 3 bases, and 15 bases lay in between. The CDR3 consists of 16 residues. CDR1 is LGHNA, CDR2 YSLEER, per germline. In DNA, the CDR3 is TGCGCCAGCAGCCAAGCCCCTTTGCAGGGTGACTATGGCTACACCTTC. Encoded protein: CASSQAPLQGDYGYTF.